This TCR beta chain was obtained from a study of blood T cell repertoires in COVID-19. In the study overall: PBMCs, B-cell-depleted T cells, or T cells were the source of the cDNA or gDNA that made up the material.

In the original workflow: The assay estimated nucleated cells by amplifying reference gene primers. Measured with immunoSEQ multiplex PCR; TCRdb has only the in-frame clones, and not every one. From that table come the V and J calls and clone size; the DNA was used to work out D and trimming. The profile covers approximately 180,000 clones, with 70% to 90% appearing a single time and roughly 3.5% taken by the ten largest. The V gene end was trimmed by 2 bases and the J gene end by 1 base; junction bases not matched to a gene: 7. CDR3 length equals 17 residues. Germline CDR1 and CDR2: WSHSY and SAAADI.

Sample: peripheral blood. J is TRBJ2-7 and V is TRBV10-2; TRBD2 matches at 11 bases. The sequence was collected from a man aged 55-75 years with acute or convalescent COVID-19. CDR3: CASSEVKLAGASYEQYF. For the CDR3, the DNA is TGCGCCAGCAGTGAGGTAAAACTAGCGGGAGCGTCCTACGAGCAGTACTTC.